This passage covers 29 T cell receptor beta chains from one sample sequenced in a study of CD8 T cells in ankylosing spondylitis. Study-level findings and limits: Seven or eight highly homologous variants made up a TCR beta motif, and this motif appeared characteristic of ankylosing spondylitis blood.

Their specific antigens are unknown. TCRdb re-called the 5' RACE reads through MiXCR, storing one row per CDR3 protein. The sample lists approximately 300,000 distinct CDR3 sequences; around 8% were seen once. Source material: blood, either unsorted or a sorted T cell fraction (not recorded which). These receptors were taken from a male donor with ankylosing spondylitis.

This clonotype was counted many times. The V gene is TRBV20-1, the J gene TRBJ1-1; D perhaps matches TRBD1 (5 bases). The V end was cut by 1 base, the J end by 5 bases, with 11 bases between. Looked up from germline, CDR1 is DFQATT and CDR2 is SNEGSKA (reference sequence). This CDR3 comprises 13 residues. CDR3: CSARGWEGTEAFF. In DNA form, the CDR3 reads TGCAGTGCTAGAGGTTGGGAGGGGACTGAAGCTTTCTTT.

This clonotype has more than one count but fewer than ten. The chain links TRBV20-1 to TRBJ1-1; weak D call: TRBD1 (6 bases). In germline, CDR1 is DFQATT, CDR2 SNEGSKA (reference sequence). There are 14 residues in the CDR3. V shed 3 bases and J shed 0 bases, with 11 bases lying between them. CDR3 region: CSARQGSLNTEAFF. The CDR3, as DNA: TGCAGTGCTAGGCAGGGGAGTTTGAACACTGAAGCTTTCTTT.

This clonotype was seen at least ten times. The chain uses TRBV5-1 and TRBJ2-3; D unresolved. The V end lost 1 base, the J end lost 2 bases, and 11 bases lay between the germline ends. The CDR3 length is 15 residues. CDR1 is SGHRS and CDR2 is YFSETQ in the germline V gene. For the CDR3, the DNA is TGCGCCAGCAGCTTGTCTGTACAGCACACAGATACGCAGTATTTT. Its translation: CASSLSVQHTDTQYF.

V and J are TRBV5-1 and TRBJ2-3, with D perhaps matching TRBD1 or TRBD2 (5 bases each). The CDR3 is made up of 15 amino acids. Per the germline V gene, CDR1 is SGHRS and CDR2 is YFSETQ. The V and J ends lost 4 bases and 0 bases respectively, with 12 bases between them. The CDR3 DNA reads TGCGCCAGCAGCGCCGGGACCCAGAGCACAGATACGCAGTATTTT. Translating gives CASSAGTQSTDTQYF.

There are a few counts of this clonotype. The chain couples TRBV4-3 to TRBJ2-5; a possible D gene is TRBD1 (6 bases). Germline V lookup: CDR1 LGHNA, CDR2 YSLEER. CDR3 length: 15 amino acids. Trimming took off 9 bases at V and 4 bases at J, with 21 bases between the two ends. The CDR3: CARGGRHGSLETQYF. The CDR3 nucleotides read TGCGCCAGAGGGGGTCGTCATGGATCTCTAGAGACCCAGTACTTC.

This clonotype has more than one count but fewer than ten. V usage is TRBV20-1 and J usage is TRBJ2-4, with TRBD2 matching 8 bases. Trimming took 0 bases from V and 3 from J; bases not matched to a gene: 7. This CDR3 is built from 16 residues. CDR1 is DFQATT, CDR2 SNEGSKA, per germline (reference sequence). The CDR3 reads CSAREDGRDVKNIQYF. Here the CDR3 DNA reads TGCAGTGCTAGAGAAGACGGGAGGGATGTCAAAAACATTCAGTACTTC.

In this sample, this clonotype turned up many times. The DNA for the CDR3 is TGTGCCAGCAGTCAAACAAAACGACTAGACTACAATGAGCAGTTCTTC. Translation: CASSQTKRLDYNEQFF. The chain uses TRBV7-9 and TRBJ2-1, with D tentatively TRBD2 (6 bases). Trimming took off 6 bases at V and 3 bases at J, with 18 bases between the two ends. The CDR3 is 16 residues long. Germline assignment: CDR1 SEHNR and CDR2 FQNEAQ (reference sequence).

This clonotype appeared a single time. V usage is TRBV2 and J usage is TRBJ2-5; D call uncertain. Per germline, CDR1 SNHLY and CDR2 FYNNEI. The CDR3 runs to 14 residues. The V gene lost 3 bases and the J gene lost 1 base, with 9 bases spanning the gap. The CDR3 bases are TGTGCCAGCAGTGACTCCGCACTCCAAGAGACCCAGTACTTC. As protein: CASSDSALQETQYF.

This clonotype was seen many times. This chain uses TRBV24-1 with TRBJ1-2, with TRBD1 matching over 7 bases. The V segment lost 5 bases and the J segment 3 bases; nucleotides outside the gene matches: 2. This CDR3 spans 13 amino acids. In germline, CDR1 is KGHDR, CDR2 SFDVKD. In DNA, the CDR3 is TGTGCCACCAGTGGGGGACAGCACTATGGCTACACCTTC. Its protein is CATSGGQHYGYTF.

This clonotype appeared many times. The chain uses TRBV10-3 and TRBJ1-6; 7 positions agree with TRBD1. This CDR3 spans 15 amino acids. After removal of 3 bases from V and 10 bases from J, the junction contained 9 bases not matched to a gene. Germline V gives CDR1 ENHRY, CDR2 SYGVKD. The CDR3 here is CAISDQQGTDSPLHF. The CDR3 DNA is TGTGCCATCAGTGATCAACAGGGGACTGACTCACCCCTCCACTTT.

This clonotype was counted only a few times. V usage is TRBV10-3 and J usage is TRBJ2-1; the match to TRBD1 covers 8 bases. The CDR3 is made up of 17 amino acids. Germline CDR1 ENHRY, CDR2 SYGVKD. V dropped 1 base and J dropped 8; count of bases not matched to a gene: 13. CDR3 protein: CAISEFSSAGTGDEQFF. The DNA for the CDR3 is TGTGCCATCAGTGAGTTTTCCTCGGCGGGGACAGGTGATGAGCAGTTCTTC.

This rearrangement joins TRBV15 to TRBJ2-1; a possible D gene is TRBD1 (5 bases). This CDR3 region has 16 residues. Germline-derived CDR1 and CDR2 are LNHNV and YYDKDF (reference sequence). With 3 bases removed from V and 9 bases from J, the gap between germline ends came to 21 bases. DNA for the CDR3: TGTGCCACCAGCAGCTTTGGGTCAGGGAAGGAATCTGAGCAGTTCTTC. Protein product: CATSSFGSGKESEQFF.

The chain is built from TRBV21-1 and TRBJ2-7; TRBD2 is the table's D call and was not checked against the DNA. TRBV21-1 is noted as a pseudogene. The CDR3 spans 21 residues. The CDR3 sequence: CASRSTDDWLAGLLPHYEQYF. The CDR3, as DNA: TGTGCCAGCAGAAGCACGGACGACTGGCTAGCGGGACTCCTTCCGCACTACGAGCAGTACTTC.

This clonotype was detected a few times. The chain is built from TRBV5-1 and TRBJ2-7, with D possibly matching TRBD1 (6 bases). CDR3 length: 13 residues. Trimming shortened V by 0 bases and J by 6 bases, and 10 bases separated the two germline ends. Germline-derived CDR1 and CDR2 are SGHRS and YFSETQ. In DNA, the CDR3 is TGCGCCAGCAGCTTGGCCAGGGGATTCGAGCAGTACTTC. Its protein is CASSLARGFEQYF.

The chain employs TRBV7-8 and TRBJ2-1, with 10 positions matching TRBD1. Germline-derived CDR1 and CDR2 are SGHVS and FQNEAQ. V gave up 5 bases and J gave up 8 bases; unmatched junction bases: 18. The CDR3 has 18 residues. CDR3 protein: CASSPRARGQGIWDEQFF. The CDR3 DNA reads TGTGCCAGCAGCCCTCGGGCTCGGGGACAGGGGATTTGGGATGAGCAGTTCTTC.

This clonotype has a handful of counts. This chain joins TRBV25-1 and TRBJ2-7, with D possibly being TRBD1 (5 bases). CDR3 size: 14 residues. CDR1 and CDR2 (germline): MGHDK, SYGVNS. V was cut by 4 bases and J by 0 bases, with 10 bases left in between. The CDR3, as DNA: TGTGCCAGCAGTGTAGGGGTGGCCTCCTACGAGCAGTACTTC. Encoded protein: CASSVGVASYEQYF.

This chain connects TRBV9 to TRBJ2-7, with TRBD1 as a possible D gene (6 bases). From germline, CDR1 is SGDLS and CDR2 YYNGEE. The CDR3 runs to 15 residues. The germline V and J ends were trimmed by 4 bases and 5 bases, with 19 bases remaining between them. The CDR3 sequence: CASSPLVGAPNEQYF. The CDR3, as DNA: TGTGCCAGCAGCCCCTTGGTGGGGGCGCCTAACGAGCAGTACTTC.

This clonotype was seen only a few times. The chain combines TRBV12-3 or TRBV12-4 with TRBJ2-2, with 8 positions matching TRBD2. The CDR3 consists of 15 residues. The trim removed 7 bases at V and 1 base at J, leaving 5 bases unmatched. CDR3 sequence reads: CASTRTSRNTGELFF. The CDR3, as DNA: TGTGCCAGCACACGGACTAGCAGGAACACCGGGGAGCTGTTTTTT.

The gene calls are TRBV6-1 and TRBJ2-7, with D perhaps TRBD1 (5 bases). Germline V gene lookup returns CDR1 MNHNS and CDR2 SASEGT. Between the trimmed V and J ends, which lost 6 bases and 6 bases, there was a span of 9 bases. The CDR3 is 11 amino acids. The CDR3 DNA sequence: TGTGCCAGCAGGGACATCGTCGAGCAGTACTTC. This encodes CASRDIVEQYF.

V usage is TRBV9 and J usage is TRBJ2-1; 9 bases are shared with TRBD2. The germline V gene has CDR1 SGDLS and CDR2 YYNGEE. This CDR3 contains 16 residues. The J segment lost 7 bases and the V segment lost 2 bases, leaving 10 bases of the junction unmatched. The DNA for the CDR3 is TGTGCCAGCAGCGTCACCTATCTAGCGGGAAGGAATGAGCAGTTCTTC. This codes for CASSVTYLAGRNEQFF.

The rearrangement uses TRBV14 and TRBJ1-5; no clear D. The germline CDR1 and CDR2 sequences are SGHDN and FVKESK. V shed 6 bases and J shed 0 bases, with 15 bases lying between them. This CDR3 has 16 amino acids. The CDR3 region has the DNA TGTGCCAGCAGTCCAAAACGAGGTTATAGCAATCAGCCCCAGCATTTT. Amino acid sequence: CASSPKRGYSNQPQHF.

This clonotype has a handful of counts. V gene TRBV7-3 combines with J gene TRBJ2-7; 10 bases match TRBD2. Germline assignment: CDR1 SGHTA and CDR2 FQGTGA. This CDR3 region has 16 residues. V lost 5 bases and J lost 2; bases outside the gene matches: 9. The CDR3 sequence is CASSLMGTSGTYEQYF. CDR3 nucleotide sequence: TGTGCCAGCAGCCTCATGGGAACTAGCGGGACCTACGAGCAGTACTTC.

The chain links TRBV27 to TRBJ1-6; D not resolved. The ends were cut back, 0 bases at V and 14 bases at J, with 17 bases in the middle. The CDR3 loop spans 15 amino acids. Germline V CDR1 and CDR2: MNHEY, SMNVEV (reference sequence). The chain's CDR3 is CASSLSWVRGNSLHF. CDR3 nucleotides: TGTGCCAGCAGTTTATCGTGGGTACGGGGAAACTCCCTCCACTTT.

The chain joins TRBV7-3 to TRBJ2-2; D may match TRBD1 or TRBD2 (6 bases each). This CDR3 is 17 amino acids long. V was clipped by 2 bases and J by 4 bases, with 17 bases between them. CDR1 is SGHTA and CDR2 is FQGTGA in the germline V gene. This CDR3 reads CASSLGGLADFTGELFF. The CDR3 DNA follows: TGTGCCAGCAGCTTAGGGGGGCTAGCCGACTTCACCGGGGAGCTGTTTTTT.

This rearrangement joins TRBV25-1 to TRBJ2-7; 9 bases line up with TRBD2. The ends lost 1 base at V and 6 bases at J; junction bases unmatched: 7. The CDR3 runs 15 residues. CDR1 and CDR2 from the germline V gene are MGHDK and SYGVNS. This CDR3 is CASSESGGRVSEQYF. In DNA, the CDR3 is TGTGCCAGCAGTGAATCCGGCGGGAGGGTCTCCGAGCAGTACTTC.

This sequence joins TRBV27 and TRBJ1-2, with no clear D. V dropped 6 bases and J dropped 0 bases, with 14 bases sitting between them. The germline V gene encodes CDR1 MNHEY and CDR2 SMNVEV (reference sequence). The CDR3 totals 15 residues. For the CDR3, the DNA is TGTGCCAGCAGCCCCCGGGCGGGGTCTAACTATGGCTACACCTTC. Its protein is CASSPRAGSNYGYTF.

The rearrangement links TRBV28 to TRBJ2-7; 7 bases are shared with TRBD2. The V segment lost 7 bases and the J segment 6 bases; nucleotides outside the gene matches: 6. The CDR3 is 12 amino acids. Germline-derived CDR1 and CDR2 are MDHEN and SYDVKM. The CDR3 protein is CASTAGDGEQYF. The DNA for the CDR3 is TGTGCCAGCACGGCGGGGGATGGCGAGCAGTACTTC.

The genes are TRBV28 and TRBJ1-4; D is unclear. This CDR3 is built from 14 residues. Trimming removed 7 bases at V and 3 bases at J, with 12 bases between. Looked up from germline, CDR1 is MDHEN and CDR2 is SYDVKM. This CDR3 reads CASNLRRANEKLFF. The CDR3 DNA reads as TGTGCCAGCAACCTCCGGAGGGCTAATGAAAAACTGTTTTTT.

This clonotype appeared a few times. This chain links TRBV7-9 with TRBJ2-7; D is possibly TRBD1 (7 bases). This CDR3 has 13 residues. Germline loops: CDR1 SEHNR, CDR2 FQNEAQ (reference sequence). The ends were cut back, 3 bases at V and 5 bases at J, with 11 bases in the middle. The CDR3 sequence: CASSFGGGNEQYF. The CDR3 DNA is TGTGCCAGCAGCTTTGGAGGGGGCAACGAGCAGTACTTC.